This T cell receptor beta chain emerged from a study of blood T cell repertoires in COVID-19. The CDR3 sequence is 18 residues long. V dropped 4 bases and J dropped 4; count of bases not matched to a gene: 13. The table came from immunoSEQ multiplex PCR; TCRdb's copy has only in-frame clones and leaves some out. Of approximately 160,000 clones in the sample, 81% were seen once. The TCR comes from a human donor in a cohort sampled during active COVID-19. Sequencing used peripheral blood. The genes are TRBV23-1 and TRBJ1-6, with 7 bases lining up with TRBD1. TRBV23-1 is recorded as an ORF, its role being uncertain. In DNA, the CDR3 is TGCGCCAGCAGTCTGGGACAGCTAGCCTCGACGTATAATTCACCCCTCCACTTT. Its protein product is CASSLGQLASTYNSPLHF.